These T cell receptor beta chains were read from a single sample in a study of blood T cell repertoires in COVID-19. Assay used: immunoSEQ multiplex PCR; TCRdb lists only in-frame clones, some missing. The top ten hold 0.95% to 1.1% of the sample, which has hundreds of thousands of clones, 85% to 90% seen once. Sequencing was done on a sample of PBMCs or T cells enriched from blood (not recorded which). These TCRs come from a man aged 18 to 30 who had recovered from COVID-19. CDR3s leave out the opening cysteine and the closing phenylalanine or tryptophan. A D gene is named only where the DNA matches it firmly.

CDR3aa: ASSYKDRSYGYT
d_gene: -
j_gene: TRBJ1-2
v_gene: TRBV6-5

CDR3aa: ASRTGGFGQPQH
d_gene: TRBD1
j_gene: TRBJ1-5
v_gene: TRBV28

CDR3aa: AWSVLAADQPQH
d_gene: -
j_gene: TRBJ1-5
v_gene: TRBV30

CDR3aa: ASSPETGLNQPQH
d_gene: TRBD1
j_gene: TRBJ1-5
v_gene: TRBV7-3

CDR3aa: ASSLRQGGSGNTIY
d_gene: TRBD1
j_gene: TRBJ1-3
v_gene: TRBV5-1

CDR3aa: ASSYAVRGQETQY
d_gene: -
j_gene: TRBJ2-5
v_gene: TRBV6-2/TRBV6-3

CDR3aa: AWSVSGRFNNEQF
d_gene: TRBD2
j_gene: TRBJ2-1
v_gene: TRBV30

CDR3aa: SVQGVNTEAF
d_gene: -
j_gene: TRBJ1-1
v_gene: TRBV29-1

CDR3aa: ASREYRGGLAF
d_gene: TRBD1
j_gene: TRBJ1-1
v_gene: TRBV27

CDR3aa: ASSPNRGLLPGELF
d_gene: TRBD1
j_gene: TRBJ2-2
v_gene: TRBV14